This T cell receptor beta chain was recovered during a study of T cell responses to AZD1222 COVID-19 vaccine. Study-wide results and caveats: Females outnumbered males among donors, who were mostly white British; clonal diversity was possibly underestimated.

The analysis combined second doses at about 4 or about 12 weeks. This clone occurred once. Its antigen is as yet unknown. Profiling relied on immunoSEQ multiplex PCR, and the TCRdb table lists in-frame clones only, not all of them. Of under 150,000 clones in the sample, roughly 93% were seen once. Germline-derived CDR1 and CDR2 are SGHRS and YFSETQ. The CDR3 is 15 residues long. Between the trimmed V and J ends, which lost 3 bases and 4 bases, there was a span of 15 bases. The sample here was peripheral blood, taken 28 days after the second AZD1222 dose. V gene TRBV5-1 combines with J gene TRBJ2-3, with no clear D. The sequence was obtained from an adult who received the AZD1222 COVID-19 vaccine. The CDR3 region is CASSSLMGFPDTQYF. CDR3 nucleotides: TGCGCCAGCAGCTCCCTAATGGGGTTCCCAGATACGCAGTATTTT.